This T cell receptor (beta chain) was obtained from a study of blood T cells in healthy people across ages. About the research overall: Using template switching, researchers captured about one barcoded beta molecule for each two T cells.

Comment on this clonotype: Antigen specificity is unknown.

CDR1 and CDR2 (germline): SGHTA, FQGTGA. Losses at the gene ends were 5 bases for V and 7 bases for J; bases not matched to a gene: 8. The CDR3 runs 15 residues. General study results and limits: Older individuals had lower TCR beta diversity per million T cells (the decline was roughly linear). Fewer expanded clones and more diversity marked long-lived versus aged donors.

Sample-barcoded 5' priming and a J-beta primer mix drove a second PCR of about 7 to 11 cycles. TCRdb passed the 5' RACE reads through MiXCR, listing each CDR3 protein once. The sample includes roughly 830,000 distinct CDR3 sequences, about 62% seen only once; the top ten take around 30%. The source material was blood. The TCR originated in a man younger than 45 in good health. This chain connects TRBV7-3 to TRBJ2-2, with 9 bases fitting TRBD1. The CDR3 DNA reads TGTGCCAGCAGCACCGGGACAGGGAGTATCGGGGAGCTGTTTTTT. This translates into CASSTGTGSIGELFF.